This T cell receptor beta chain emerged from a study of T cells in localized non-small cell lung cancer. Findings and caveats of the study: Turning up in adjacent lung were a median roughly 62 of the top 100 tumor clones. Uninvolved adjacent lung, not tumor, had the highest T cell clonality. Higher T cell density in the blood was associated with longer overall survival, whereas higher adjacent-lung clonality associated with shorter survival.

Sequencing was performed with immunoSEQ multiplex PCR; in TCRdb, only in-frame clones are kept and a portion is missing. This sample carries some 2,600 clones, about 20% of them seen once, and the ten largest clones take roughly 15%. As for this clone: Its antigen is unknown.

CDR3 length equals 15 residues. The J segment lost 3 bases and the V segment lost 5 bases, leaving 8 bases of the junction unmatched. CDR1 and CDR2 from the germline V gene are LNHDA and SQIVND (reference sequence). The chain uses TRBV19 and TRBJ2-7, with 9 bases identical to TRBD1. This sample comprised lung tumor tissue, obtained before any cancer treatment. This sequence originates from a woman aged 35 to 69 with stage I lung adenocarcinoma. The CDR3 is CASSSSGQGLYEQYF. The CDR3, as DNA: TGTGCCAGTAGTTCATCGGGACAGGGCCTCTACGAGCAGTACTTC.